These 5 T cell receptor beta chains share one sample of origin, sequenced in a study of blood T cell repertoires in COVID-19. Measured with immunoSEQ multiplex PCR; TCRdb has only the in-frame clones, and not every one. In the table there are about 120,000 clones, approximately 89% of which are singletons. The specimen sequenced was peripheral blood. The receptors shown here come from a woman in her 70s with COVID-19, enrolled during active disease.

This clone was observed a few times. This rearrangement joins TRBV6-6 to TRBJ2-2; a weak D match, TRBD1 (6 bases). V was clipped by 5 bases and J by 7 bases, with 11 bases between them. Germline CDR1 MNHNY, CDR2 SVGAGI (reference sequence). This CDR3 is 13 amino acids long. The CDR3 protein is CASSHRDVGELFF. In nucleotides, the CDR3 is TGTGCCAGCAGTCACAGGGATGTCGGGGAGCTGTTTTTT.

This chain links TRBV5-4 with TRBJ2-5; 10 bases fit TRBD1. V shed 5 bases and J 4 bases; nucleotides not matched to a gene: 8. This CDR3 region has 15 residues. Germline CDR1 and CDR2: SGHNT and YYREEE (reference sequence). The CDR3 DNA reads TGTGCCAGCAGATCGGGACAGGGGTTGGGAGAGACCCAGTACTTC. Translation: CASRSGQGLGETQYF.

This chain links TRBV7-9 with TRBJ2-2, with D perhaps TRBD1 (5 bases). Germline V lookup: CDR1 SEHNR, CDR2 FQNEAQ (reference sequence). CDR3 length equals 14 residues. V lost 3 bases and J lost 7, with 12 bases in between. The CDR3 nucleotides read TGTGCCAGCAGCTTTCCCAGGGTCGGCGGGGAGCTGTTTTTT. Protein sequence: CASSFPRVGGELFF.

The V and J genes are TRBV2 and TRBJ2-7; maybe TRBD1 (5 bases). Germline V lookup: CDR1 SNHLY, CDR2 FYNNEI. V lost 6 bases to trimming and J lost 7 bases, with 16 bases between them. The length of the CDR3 is 13 residues. The CDR3 here is CASSVDTKDEQYF. Written as DNA, the CDR3 is TGTGCCAGCAGCGTGGACACAAAGGATGAGCAGTACTTC.

The rearrangement uses TRBV9 and TRBJ1-4, with D maybe TRBD1 (5 bases). The CDR3 has 13 amino acids. The germline gives CDR1 SGDLS, CDR2 YYNGEE. V was pared by 4 bases and J by 8 bases, with 12 bases between. This CDR3 is CASSQGLEEKLFF. The CDR3 nucleotides are TGTGCCAGCAGCCAGGGACTGGAGGAAAAACTGTTTTTT. Full variable domain (rest looked up from reference TRBV9 and TRBJ1-4): DSGVTQTPKHLITATGQRVTLRCSPRSGDLSVYWYQQSLDQGLQFLIQYYNGEERAKGNILERFSAQQFPDLHSELNLSSLELGDSALYFCASSQGLEEKLFFGSGTQLSVL.